These 25 T cell receptor beta chains were all obtained from the same sample, sequenced in a study of blood T cell repertoires in COVID-19. Assay used: immunoSEQ multiplex PCR; TCRdb lists only in-frame clones, some missing. The sample holds under 120,000 clones, roughly 72% seen once. Specimen: peripheral blood. These receptors all stem from a man older than 75 with acute or convalescent COVID-19.

This chain connects TRBV27 to TRBJ2-1; 8 nucleotides match TRBD2. The CDR3 consists of 18 residues. V dropped 1 base and J dropped 1; count of bases not matched to a gene: 9. Germline CDR1 and CDR2: MNHEY and SMNVEV (reference sequence). This CDR3 is CASSLLPSGGRSYNEQFF. CDR3 coding DNA: TGTGCCAGCAGTTTATTGCCCTCGGGCGGGAGGTCCTACAATGAGCAGTTCTTC.

This clone was seen a single time. V and J are TRBV10-3 and TRBJ2-7, with 9 bases identical to TRBD2. The CDR3 is made up of 16 amino acids. V was pared by 6 bases and J by 6 bases, with 15 bases of the junction left unmatched. CDR1 is ENHRY, CDR2 SYGVKD, per germline. The CDR3 loop reads CAIRKTVGGGRGEQYF. CDR3 in DNA: TGTGCCATCAGGAAGACAGTAGGAGGCGGGAGGGGCGAGCAGTACTTC.

The chain couples TRBV28 to TRBJ1-1; no clear D gene. CDR3 length: 11 amino acids. Germline V CDR1 and CDR2: MDHEN, SYDVKM. Trimming shortened V by 4 bases and J by 4 bases, and 4 bases separated the two germline ends. The CDR3 nucleotides read TGTGCCAGCAGTTCGAGCACTGAAGCTTTCTTT. Protein sequence: CASSSSTEAFF.

The chain employs TRBV10-3 and TRBJ2-1; no definite D call. Germline lookup yields CDR1 ENHRY and CDR2 SYGVKD. The CDR3 sequence is 17 residues long. V was cut by 0 bases and J by 5 bases, with 17 bases left in between. This chain's CDR3 is CAISESVGQRWDNEQFF. The CDR3 nucleotides read TGTGCCATCAGTGAGTCAGTGGGCCAGAGATGGGACAATGAGCAGTTCTTC.

The chain carries TRBV6-6 and TRBJ1-1, with 8 bases lining up with TRBD1. Germline values: CDR1 MNHNY, CDR2 SVGAGI (reference sequence). J gave up 2 bases and V 6 bases, and 11 bases lay outside the gene matches. The CDR3 length is 16 residues. The CDR3 nucleotides read TGTGCCAGCAGACGAGGACAGGGACCTAGTAACACTGAAGCTTTCTTT. Its translation: CASRRGQGPSNTEAFF.

V gene TRBV9 combines with J gene TRBJ1-4; maybe TRBD1 (5 bases). V was trimmed by 4 bases and J by 4 bases, leaving 11 bases between them. Germline V lookup: CDR1 SGDLS, CDR2 YYNGEE. The CDR3 has 14 amino acids. CDR3 residues: CASSLGGSNEKLFF. The CDR3 nucleotides are TGTGCCAGCAGCCTCGGGGGGAGTAATGAAAAACTGTTTTTT.

The V call is TRBV7-9, the J call TRBJ1-2; TRBD1 aligns across 10 bases. Per germline, CDR1 SEHNR and CDR2 FQNEAQ (reference sequence). This CDR3 has 15 amino acids. The trim removed 5 bases at V and 0 bases at J, leaving 3 bases unmatched. CDR3 DNA: TGTGCCAGCAGCACGGGACAGGGGTCTAACTATGGCTACACCTTC. Protein product: CASSTGQGSNYGYTF.

The chain joins TRBV15 to TRBJ1-2; weak D call: TRBD1 (6 bases). This CDR3 has 15 amino acids. Trimming removed 0 bases at V and 6 bases at J, with 14 bases between. Germline V CDR1 and CDR2: LNHNV, YYDKDF (reference sequence). CDR3 sequence: CATSREVGRGHGYTF. The CDR3 DNA is TGTGCCACCAGCAGAGAAGTCGGCAGGGGCCATGGCTACACCTTC.

The V call is TRBV28, the J call TRBJ2-1; 9 nucleotides align to TRBD1. CDR1 is MDHEN and CDR2 is SYDVKM in the germline V gene. J was trimmed by 0 bases and V by 4 bases; bases with no gene match: 1. This CDR3 contains 15 residues. Written as DNA, the CDR3 is TGTGCCAGCAGTTACAGGGGGCTCTCCTACAATGAGCAGTTCTTC. Translating gives CASSYRGLSYNEQFF.

This clone was seen only a few times. This chain connects TRBV28 to TRBJ1-1; TRBD1 might be the D (5 bases). CDR1 and CDR2 from the germline V gene are MDHEN and SYDVKM. The CDR3 length is 13 residues. Trimming cost V 3 bases and J 8 bases, with 13 bases left between them. CDR3 protein: CASSFSRGREAFF. In DNA, the CDR3 is TGTGCCAGCAGTTTTAGCCGGGGGAGGGAAGCTTTCTTT.

The sample holds a few counts of this clone. J is TRBJ2-1 and V is TRBV24-1, with a weak D call TRBD1 (5 bases). In germline, CDR1 is KGHDR, CDR2 SFDVKD. This CDR3 spans 18 amino acids. Trimming removed 3 bases from V and 8 bases from J, with 25 bases in between. The CDR3 here is CATSDRLGPEGPRDEQFF. In nucleotides, the CDR3 is TGTGCCACCAGTGATAGGTTGGGGCCAGAAGGGCCTAGGGATGAGCAGTTCTTC.

This clone has only a few counts. The chain has TRBV15 and TRBJ1-1; no reliable D call. The V gene lost 0 bases and the J gene lost 0 bases, with 11 bases spanning the gap. This CDR3 has 16 amino acids. From germline, CDR1 is LNHNV and CDR2 YYDKDF (reference sequence). CDR3 residues: CATSRDISSVNTEAFF. For the CDR3, the DNA is TGTGCCACCAGCAGAGATATTAGCAGCGTGAACACTGAAGCTTTCTTT. Filled out from reference TRBV15 and TRBJ1-1, the complete variable domain reads DAMVIQNPRYQVTQFGKPVTLSCSQTLNHNVMYWYQQKSSQAPKLLFHYYDKDFNNEADTPDNFQSRRPNTSFCFLDIRSPGLGDTAMYLCATSRDISSVNTEAFFGQGTRLTVV.

The gene calls are TRBV12-3 or TRBV12-4 and TRBJ2-1; no clear D gene. Between the trimmed V and J ends, which lost 6 bases and 4 bases, there was a span of 4 bases. The CDR3 contains 11 residues. The chain's CDR3 is CASSRYNEQFF. In DNA form, the CDR3 reads TGTGCCAGCAGCCGTTACAATGAGCAGTTCTTC.

The chain joins TRBV28 to TRBJ2-6; the match to TRBD2 covers 9 bases. The length of the CDR3 is 18 residues. Germline values: CDR1 MDHEN, CDR2 SYDVKM. With 2 bases clipped from V and 4 bases from J, the junction kept 9 bases outside the gene matches. CDR3 region: CASSLAAGGPKGANVLTF. The CDR3 DNA reads as TGTGCCAGCAGTTTAGCCGCGGGAGGGCCGAAAGGGGCCAACGTCCTGACTTTC. Full variable domain (remainder filled in from reference TRBV28 and TRBJ2-6): DVKVTQSSRYLVKRTGEKVFLECVQDMDHENMFWYRQDPGLGLRLIYFSYDVKMKEKGDIPEGYSVSREKKERFSLILESASTNQTSMYLCASSLAAGGPKGANVLTFGAGSRLTVL.

In the case of this clone: One end of the junction does not line up with germline, which may come from a read error. The rearrangement uses TRBV7-7 and TRBJ1-1; D is unresolved. This CDR3 spans 13 amino acids. Germline lookup yields CDR1 SSHAT and CDR2 FNYEAQ (reference sequence). In DNA, the CDR3 is TGTGCTAGCAGCCGACGGGAGAACACTGAAGCTTTCTTT. Its translation is CASSRRENTEAFF.

The chain joins TRBV29-1 to TRBJ2-1; 11 bases are a match to TRBD1. Germline values: CDR1 SQVTM, CDR2 ANQGSEA. The CDR3 runs to 13 residues. V gave up 7 bases and J gave up 3 bases; unmatched junction bases: 2. CDR3 sequence reads: CSGTGGFYNEQFF. For the CDR3, the DNA is TGCAGCGGGACAGGGGGCTTCTACAATGAGCAGTTCTTC.

The chain employs TRBV30 and TRBJ1-4; TRBD1 matches 8 bases. Trimming took 0 bases from V and 7 from J; bases not matched to a gene: 13. There are 17 residues in the CDR3. Looked up from germline, CDR1 is GTSNPN and CDR2 is SVGIG (reference sequence). The CDR3 protein is CAWSVQGDFPLCEKLFF. In nucleotides, the CDR3 is TGTGCCTGGAGTGTACAGGGGGATTTTCCTCTTTGTGAAAAACTGTTTTTT.

This chain joins TRBV11-1 and TRBJ2-2; 10 positions agree with TRBD2. V lost 5 bases to trimming and J lost 8 bases; unmatched junction nucleotides: 8. CDR3 length: 15 residues. Germline lookup yields CDR1 SGHAT and CDR2 FQDESV (reference sequence). The CDR3 spells CASSRTSGRSGELFF. The CDR3 DNA reads as TGTGCCAGCAGCCGGACTAGCGGTCGTAGTGGGGAGCTGTTTTTT.

This clone was seen a single time. The rearrangement uses TRBV2 and TRBJ2-2; 11 nucleotides align to TRBD1. Germline assignment: CDR1 SNHLY and CDR2 FYNNEI. The V gene end was trimmed by 4 bases and the J gene end by 4 bases; junction bases not matched to a gene: 5. The CDR3 runs 16 residues. CDR3 protein: CASSAGQGGFTGELFF. The CDR3 DNA sequence: TGTGCCAGCAGTGCGGGACAGGGGGGTTTCACCGGGGAGCTGTTTTTT.

J is TRBJ1-2 and V is TRBV28; perhaps TRBD1 as D (6 bases). Deletions cut 5 bases from V and 3 bases from J, with 13 bases between. The germline CDR1 and CDR2 sequences are MDHEN and SYDVKM. The CDR3 sequence is 14 residues long. The CDR3 spells CASSPSGGDYGYTF. Here the CDR3 DNA reads TGTGCCAGCAGTCCCTCGGGGGGCGACTATGGCTACACCTTC.

This chain links TRBV6-5 with TRBJ2-3; D is uncertain. The CDR3 totals 12 residues. Deletions cut 4 bases from V and 5 bases from J, with 7 bases between. Germline CDR1 is MNHEY and CDR2 is SVGAGI. CDR3 bases: TGTGCCAGCAGTTCGCGCGGAGATACGCAGTATTTT. It is translated as CASSSRGDTQYF.

The rearrangement links TRBV2 to TRBJ2-5, with TRBD1 matching over 10 bases. V lost 6 bases and J lost 2; bases outside the gene matches: 9. Germline CDR1 is SNHLY and CDR2 is FYNNEI. The CDR3 loop spans 16 amino acids. CDR3 in amino acids: CASRDYGQGVQETQYF. The CDR3 nucleotides read TGTGCCAGCAGGGACTACGGACAGGGGGTTCAAGAGACCCAGTACTTC.

This clone came up once. The J gene is TRBJ1-5, the V gene TRBV6-2 or TRBV6-3; 7 nucleotides agree with TRBD1. Per the germline V gene, CDR1 is MNHEY and CDR2 is SVGEGT. The V segment lost 5 bases and the J segment 0 bases; nucleotides outside the gene matches: 4. The CDR3 loop spans 15 amino acids. The CDR3 reads CASSRGGRSNQPQHF. The CDR3 region has the DNA TGTGCCAGCAGTCGAGGGGGCCGTAGCAATCAGCCCCAGCATTTT.

This clone was counted a few times. The chain links TRBV4-1 to TRBJ2-6; 8 bases agree with TRBD1. The CDR3 has 19 amino acids. Germline CDR1 and CDR2: MGHRA and YSYEKL. After removal of 0 bases from V and 4 bases from J, the junction contained 11 bases not matched to a gene. The chain's CDR3 is CASSQDLQGASWGANVLTF. The DNA for the CDR3 is TGCGCCAGCAGCCAAGATCTCCAGGGGGCGTCATGGGGGGCCAACGTCCTGACTTTC.

The rearrangement links TRBV9 to TRBJ1-1; D unclear. Trimming left V 3 bases short and J 3 bases short, with 15 bases between. CDR1 and CDR2 (germline): SGDLS, YYNGEE. The CDR3 is made up of 15 amino acids. The CDR3: CASSAEGMGYTEAFF. In nucleotides, the CDR3 is TGTGCCAGCAGCGCCGAGGGAATGGGATACACTGAAGCTTTCTTT.